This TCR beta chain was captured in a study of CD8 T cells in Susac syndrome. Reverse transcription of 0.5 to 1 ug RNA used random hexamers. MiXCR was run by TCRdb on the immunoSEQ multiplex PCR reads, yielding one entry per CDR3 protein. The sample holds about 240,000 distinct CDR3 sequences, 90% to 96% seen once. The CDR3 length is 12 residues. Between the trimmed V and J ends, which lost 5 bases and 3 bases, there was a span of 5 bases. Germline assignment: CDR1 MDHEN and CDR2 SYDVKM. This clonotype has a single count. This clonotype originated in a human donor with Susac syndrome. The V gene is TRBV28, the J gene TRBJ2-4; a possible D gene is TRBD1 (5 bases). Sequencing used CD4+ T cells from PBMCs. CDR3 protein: CASSDSKNIQYF. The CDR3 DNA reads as TGTGCCAGCAGTGACAGCAAAAACATTCAGTACTTC.